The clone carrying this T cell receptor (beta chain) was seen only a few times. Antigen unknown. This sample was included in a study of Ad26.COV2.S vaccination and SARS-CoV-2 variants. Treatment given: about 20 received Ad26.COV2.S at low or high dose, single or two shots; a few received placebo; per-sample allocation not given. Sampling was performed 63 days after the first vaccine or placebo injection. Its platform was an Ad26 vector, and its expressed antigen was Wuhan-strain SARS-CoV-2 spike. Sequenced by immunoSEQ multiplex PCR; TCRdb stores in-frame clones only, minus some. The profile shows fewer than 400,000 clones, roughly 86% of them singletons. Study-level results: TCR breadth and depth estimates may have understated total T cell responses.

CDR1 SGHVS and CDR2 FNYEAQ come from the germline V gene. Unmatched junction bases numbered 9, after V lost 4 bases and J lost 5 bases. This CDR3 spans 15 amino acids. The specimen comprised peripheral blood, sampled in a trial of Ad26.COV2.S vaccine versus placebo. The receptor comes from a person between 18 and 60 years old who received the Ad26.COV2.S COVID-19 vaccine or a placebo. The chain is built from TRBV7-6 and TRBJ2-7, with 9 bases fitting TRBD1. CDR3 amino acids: CASSSTGQGVHEQYF. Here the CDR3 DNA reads TGTGCCAGCAGCTCGACGGGACAGGGTGTTCACGAGCAGTACTTC.